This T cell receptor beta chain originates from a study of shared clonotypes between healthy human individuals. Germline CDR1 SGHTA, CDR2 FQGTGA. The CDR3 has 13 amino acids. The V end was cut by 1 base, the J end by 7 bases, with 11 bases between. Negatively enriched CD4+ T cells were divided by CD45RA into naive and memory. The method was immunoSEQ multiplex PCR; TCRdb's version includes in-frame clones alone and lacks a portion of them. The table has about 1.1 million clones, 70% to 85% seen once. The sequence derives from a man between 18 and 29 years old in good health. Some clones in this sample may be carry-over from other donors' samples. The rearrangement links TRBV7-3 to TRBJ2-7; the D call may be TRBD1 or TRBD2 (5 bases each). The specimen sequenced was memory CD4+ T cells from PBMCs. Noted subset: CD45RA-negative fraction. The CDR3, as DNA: TGTGCCAGCAGCTTAATAGAGAGGGGAGAGCAGTACTTC. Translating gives CASSLIERGEQYF.